Given below is one T cell receptor beta chain in context. Its antigen is not known. This specimen comes from a study of cytomegalovirus exposure and HLA in healthy donors. CDR1 and CDR2 from the germline V gene are SGHTA and FQGNSA. V was shortened by 2 bases and J by 3 bases, with 8 bases between the two germline ends. This CDR3 is built from 14 residues. Study-wide points: Researchers had no immune exposure information except CMV serostatus available. It was assumed in the presence/absence analyses that sequencing depth was roughly uniform across donors.

The PCR ran on 60 Vbeta and 13 Jbeta primers. Sequencing was performed with immunoSEQ multiplex PCR; in TCRdb, only in-frame clones are kept and a portion is missing. Here the sample spans 200,000 to 300,000 clones, 78% being singletons. The specimen sequenced was PBMCs. The sequence was obtained from a boy aged 5-17 years in good health and CMV-seronegative. This chain connects TRBV7-2 to TRBJ2-1; maybe TRBD2 (5 bases). The CDR3 coding sequence is TGTGCCAGCAGCTTACGGGCGGGCTACAATGAGCAGTTCTTC. It specifies CASSLRAGYNEQFF.